Listed below are T cell receptor beta chains from one sample, sequenced in a study of T cells in Graves' hyperthyroidism and ophthalmopathy. From the multiplex PCR reads, TCRdb called clonotypes with MiXCR, one entry per CDR3 protein. The sample shows about 600,000 distinct CDR3 sequences, approximately 15% of them seen only once. Source material: blood. Source of these receptors: a woman aged 18-29 years with Graves' ophthalmopathy. Both conserved end residues are part of each CDR3. A D gene is named only where the DNA matches it firmly. Clone sizes are given selectively: once, few, many, or a class where the clone is expanded.

abundance	v_gene	len	j_gene	d_gene	CDR3nt	CDR3aa
many	TRBV20-1	14	TRBJ2-1	TRBD2	TGCAGTGCTAAAGCGGGAGAGAACTACAATGAGCAGTTCTTC	CSAKAGENYNEQFF
few	TRBV19	16	TRBJ1-1	NA	TGTGCCAGTAGTTTTTATCAGGGGCCCCTGGGGACTGAAGCTTTCTTT	CASSFYQGPLGTEAFF
NA	TRBV20-1	12	TRBJ1-4	NA	TGCAGTGCTAGACGGATCAACGAAAAACTGTTTTTT	CSARRINEKLFF
few	TRBV7-9	12	TRBJ1-2	NA	TGTGCCAGCAGCTTGGGCCTAGCGGGCTACACCTTC	CASSLGLAGYTF
many	TRBV12-3/TRBV12-4	15	TRBJ2-3	NA	TGTGCCAGCAGTTTCGGCGGGATGGGCACAGATACGCAGTATTTT	CASSFGGMGTDTQYF
few	TRBV18	14	TRBJ1-1	NA	TGTGCCAGCTCACCAAGCGGGACACAGACTGAAGCTTTCTTT	CASSPSGTQTEAFF
many	TRBV5-1	15	TRBJ1-4	TRBD1	TGCGCCAGCAGCTTGGGGGACAGGGGTAATGAAAAACTGTTTTTT	CASSLGDRGNEKLFF
many	TRBV18	15	TRBJ2-7	NA	TGTGCCAGCTCACCCTCCCACAGGACCTCCTACGAGCAGTACTTC	CASSPSHRTSYEQYF
many	TRBV28	16	TRBJ2-7	TRBD1	TGTGCCAGCAGTGGCCTGGGACAGGGAAGCTCCTACGAGCAGTACTTC	CASSGLGQGSSYEQYF
NA	TRBV30	11	TRBJ2-7	NA	TGTGCCTGGAGTCGGGGAGTAGGGCAGTACTTC	CAWSRGVGQYF
many	TRBV7-9	12	TRBJ2-1	NA	TGTGCCAGCAGCTGGGGGGACAATGAGCAGTTCTTC	CASSWGDNEQFF
NA	TRBV4-3	16	TRBJ2-1	TRBD2	TGCGCCAGCAGCCAAGATCAGGGAGCGGGAGAGGGAGAGCAGTTCTTC	CASSQDQGAGEGEQFF
many	TRBV7-2	16	TRBJ2-5	TRBD2	TGTGCCAGCAGCCATGGACTAGCGGGAGTCGGGGAGACCCAGTACTTC	CASSHGLAGVGETQYF
many	TRBV19	15	TRBJ2-1	NA	TGTGCCAGTAAGGTTGGGGGGAGCTCCTACAATGAGCAGTTCTTC	CASKVGGSSYNEQFF
many	TRBV20-1	13	TRBJ2-1	NA	TGCAGTGCTAGAGACCCCCGCTACAATGAGCAGTTCTTC	CSARDPRYNEQFF
many	TRBV6-1	17	TRBJ2-7	NA	TGTGCCAGCAGCCGAAGCACCCCAGGAGGGGGTGGCGACGAGCAGTACTTC	CASSRSTPGGGGDEQYF
NA	TRBV5-5	11	TRBJ2-1	NA	TGTGCCAGCAGATTCCGGGGGGAGCAGTTCTTC	CASRFRGEQFF
few	TRBV7-9	14	TRBJ2-2	TRBD1	TGTGCCAGGGCCCGGGACAGCAACACCGGGGAGCTGTTTTTT	CARARDSNTGELFF
many	TRBV5-4	16	TRBJ2-5	TRBD2	TGTGCCAGCTCCCTGGCGGTCGGGAGGGTGGTTGAGACCCAGTACTTC	CASSLAVGRVVETQYF
many	TRBV7-9	17	TRBJ2-3	NA	TGTGCCAGCAGCTTAGGCTTGGGACCTACTCGCACAGATACGCAGTATTTT	CASSLGLGPTRTDTQYF
few	TRBV20-1	14	TRBJ1-2	NA	TGCAGTGCTAGGGAACAGGCGACGCACTATGGCTACACCTTC	CSAREQATHYGYTF
NA	TRBV11-2	16	TRBJ2-1	NA	TGTGCCAGCAGCCACGGAACACCGAGCTCCTACAATGAGCAGTTCTTC	CASSHGTPSSYNEQFF
many	TRBV5-1	14	TRBJ2-7	TRBD1	TGCGCCAGCAGCTCACAGGGGGAGGTCTACGAGCAGTACTTC	CASSSQGEVYEQYF
NA	TRBV7-6	15	TRBJ1-1	NA	TGTGCCAGCAGCTTAGAGGGGAGCCGGCATAATGAAGCTTTCTTT	CASSLEGSRHNEAFF
NA	TRBV20-1	13	TRBJ1-3	NA	TGCAGTGCTAGAGGCTTCTCTGGAAACACCATATATTTT	CSARGFSGNTIYF
many	TRBV11-3	13	TRBJ2-3	NA	TGTGCCAGCAGCGTAGGGGACCACAGGGCGCAGTATTTT	CASSVGDHRAQYF
few	TRBV5-4	14	TRBJ2-1	NA	TGTGCCAGCAGCTTGTATACTAGAACCCTTGAGCAGTTCTTC	CASSLYTRTLEQFF
NA	TRBV12-3/TRBV12-4	17	TRBJ2-1	TRBD2	TGTGCCAGCAGTTTAGCACTCGGGACTAGCCCGAACAATGAGCAGTTCTTC	CASSLALGTSPNNEQFF
few	TRBV9	15	TRBJ2-3	NA	TGTGCCAGCAGCGTAGTGACTAGGGAAGGTGATACGCAGTATTTT	CASSVVTREGDTQYF
many	TRBV9	14	TRBJ2-3	TRBD2	TGTGCCAGCAGCGTATCCGGGAGGGGAGATACGCAGTATTTT	CASSVSGRGDTQYF
many	TRBV30	13	TRBJ1-5	TRBD1	TGTGCCTGGACCCCGGACAGGATGCAGCCCCAGCATTTT	CAWTPDRMQPQHF
many	TRBV29-1	14	TRBJ2-3	NA	TGCAGTTGTGCCCCGGGACGGAGGGCAGATACGCAGTATTTT	CSCAPGRRADTQYF
many	TRBV4-2	14	TRBJ2-5	TRBD1	TGTGCCAGCAGCTTCGGACAGGTCCAAGAGACCCAGTACTTC	CASSFGQVQETQYF
many	TRBV28	17	TRBJ1-1	NA	TGTGCCAGCAGTTTCGGCGCGGGCAGGGTCGTTGATTCTGAAGCTTTCTTT	CASSFGAGRVVDSEAFF
few	TRBV20-1	17	TRBJ2-1	NA	TGCAGTGCTAGAGATCAGGGGGGGCTAGGGGCCTGCAATGAGCAGTTCTTC	CSARDQGGLGACNEQFF
many	TRBV12-3/TRBV12-4	15	TRBJ2-3	NA	TGTGCCAGCAGTTTTGACAGGACGATCACAGATACGCAGTATTTT	CASSFDRTITDTQYF
NA	TRBV4-1	16	TRBJ2-1	TRBD2	TGCGCCAGCAGCCAACCAAGCGGGACCGTCGGTAATGAGCAGTTCTTC	CASSQPSGTVGNEQFF
NA	TRBV14	17	TRBJ2-3	TRBD2	TGTGCCAGCAGCCCTCGCTTACTAGCGGGAGGAATGGATACGCAGTATTTT	CASSPRLLAGGMDTQYF
many	TRBV12-3/TRBV12-4	14	TRBJ2-7	TRBD1	TGTGCCAGCAGTTTAGTAGACAGGGGGGACGAGCAGTACTTC	CASSLVDRGDEQYF
many	TRBV6-2/TRBV6-3	14	TRBJ1-1	NA	TGTGCCAGCGAGTCGAGCCATAAGAACACTGAAGCTTTCTTT	CASESSHKNTEAFF
few	TRBV6-1	16	TRBJ2-7	TRBD1	TGTGCCAGCAGGTCGGGACAGTCGATGGAGACCTACGAGCAGTACTTC	CASRSGQSMETYEQYF
many	TRBV29-1	14	TRBJ2-1	TRBD2	TGCAGCGTTGCCGGGACTAGCGTCTACAATGAGCAGTTCTTC	CSVAGTSVYNEQFF
few	TRBV28	14	TRBJ1-5	NA	TGTGCCGGATCTGAGAGTACAAGCAATCAGCCCCAGCATTTT	CAGSESTSNQPQHF
many	TRBV11-2	14	TRBJ2-3	NA	TGTGCCAGCAGCCCAGGGTTCTCACCAGATACGCAGTATTTT	CASSPGFSPDTQYF
many	TRBV2	16	TRBJ1-5	NA	TGTGCCAGCAGCGCCAATGTTGACAGGTTAAATCAGCCCCAGCATTTT	CASSANVDRLNQPQHF
NA	TRBV13	16	TRBJ2-1	NA	TGTGCCAGCAGCTTGGGGCCGGGACTCACCACTGATGAGCAGTTCTTC	CASSLGPGLTTDEQFF
many	TRBV18	15	TRBJ2-1	TRBD1	TGTGCCAGCTCACCAGGACAGGACTCCTACAATGAGCAGTTCTTC	CASSPGQDSYNEQFF
many	TRBV12-3/TRBV12-4	19	TRBJ2-3	TRBD2	TGTGCCAGCAGTTTGATTATCACTAGCGGGAAGAGGGGCACAGATACGCAGTATTTT	CASSLIITSGKRGTDTQYF
NA	TRBV4-1	17	TRBJ2-4	NA	TGCGCCAGCAGCCTCATCCAGGGGGGACTAGCCAAAAACATTCAGTACTTC	CASSLIQGGLAKNIQYF
many	TRBV20-1	10	TRBJ2-7	TRBD1	TGCAGTGCCAACAGGGGCGAGCAGTACTTC	CSANRGEQYF
NA	TRBV20-1	13	TRBJ1-4	NA	TGCAGTGCAATAACAGGGTTAGGTGAAAAACTGTTTTTT	CSAITGLGEKLFF
many	TRBV27	14	TRBJ1-1	NA	TGTGCCAGCAGTTTATACGCAGTGAACACTGAGGCTTTCTTT	CASSLYAVNTEAFF
NA	TRBV4-2	11	TRBJ2-2	NA	TGTGCCAGCAGCCAAATGGGGGAGCTGTTTTTT	CASSQMGELFF
many	TRBV2	11	TRBJ1-2	NA	TGTGCCAGCAGTGTCCACTATGGCTACACCTTC	CASSVHYGYTF
NA	TRBV9	15	TRBJ1-2	NA	TGTGCCAGCAGCGACTCAAGCAGGGCAAACTATGGCTACACCTTC	CASSDSSRANYGYTF
few	TRBV20-1	14	TRBJ2-7	TRBD1	TGCAGTGCTAGAGATCTGCACAGGGGTTACGAGCAGTACTTC	CSARDLHRGYEQYF
many	TRBV2	13	TRBJ2-1	NA	TGTGCCAGCACCAGACTGGGGGACAATGAGCAGTTCTTC	CASTRLGDNEQFF
many	TRBV11-2	15	TRBJ2-1	TRBD1	TGTGCCAGCAGCCCGGGACAGAGCTCCTACAATGAGCAGTTCTTC	CASSPGQSSYNEQFF
NA	TRBV6-5	14	TRBJ1-2	NA	TGTGCCAGCAGTTACTCTTACAGAAAATATGGCTACACCTTC	CASSYSYRKYGYTF
many	TRBV12-3/TRBV12-4	15	TRBJ2-1	TRBD2	TGTGCCAGCAGGTTAGCGGGTGTGGGGTCCAATGAGCAGTTCTTC	CASRLAGVGSNEQFF